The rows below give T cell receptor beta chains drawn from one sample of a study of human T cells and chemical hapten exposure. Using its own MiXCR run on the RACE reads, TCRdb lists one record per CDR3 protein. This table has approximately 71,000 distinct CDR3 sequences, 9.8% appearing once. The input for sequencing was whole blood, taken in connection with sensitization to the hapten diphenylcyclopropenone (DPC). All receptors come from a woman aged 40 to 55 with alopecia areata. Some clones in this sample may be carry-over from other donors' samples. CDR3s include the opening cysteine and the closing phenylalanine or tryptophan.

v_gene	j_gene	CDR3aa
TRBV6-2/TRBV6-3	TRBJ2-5	CASSYGPGGQETQYF
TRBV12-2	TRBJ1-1	CASRLAEGEMNTEAFF
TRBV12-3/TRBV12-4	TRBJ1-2	CASSLNRDNYGYTF
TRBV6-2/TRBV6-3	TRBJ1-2	CASSYDGVGDYGYTF
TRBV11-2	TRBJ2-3	CATSSGNWSPDTQYF
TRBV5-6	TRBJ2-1	CASTRQSSYNEQFF
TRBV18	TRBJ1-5	CASSPPGQGNSNQPQHF
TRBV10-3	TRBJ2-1	CAIREAPGQGYEQFF
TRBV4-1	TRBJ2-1	CASSQGLAGVEQFF
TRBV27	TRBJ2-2	CASSLSRLAGEIPDVANTGELFF
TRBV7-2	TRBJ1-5	CASTGSVGSNQPQHF
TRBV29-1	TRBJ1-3	CSATHGSGNTIYF
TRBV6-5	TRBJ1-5	CASSDGQASNQPQHF
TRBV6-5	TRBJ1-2	CASSPRFKDGYTF
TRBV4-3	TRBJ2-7	CASSQDVGTGQYF
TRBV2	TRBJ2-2	CASSGGSGRNTGELFF
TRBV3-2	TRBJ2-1	CASSPIRGAYNEQFF
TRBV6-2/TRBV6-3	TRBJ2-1	CASSKAGALLYNEQFF
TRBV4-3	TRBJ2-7	CASSQEASGGRGGHEQYF
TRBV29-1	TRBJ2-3	CSVEGTGHTDTQYF
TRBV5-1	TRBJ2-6	CASSPGQGYSGANVLTF
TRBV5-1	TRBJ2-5	CASSAYTGGSETQYF
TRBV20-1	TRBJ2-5	CSAGIERGGLETQYF
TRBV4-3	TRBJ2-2	CASSQESYRGKNTGELFF
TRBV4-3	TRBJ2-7	CASSQERRFEQYF
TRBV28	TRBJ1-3	CASTPGDRSGNTIYF
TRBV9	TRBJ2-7	CASSGRDNSYEQYF
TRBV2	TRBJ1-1	CASSEGLGGTEAFF
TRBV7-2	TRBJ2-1	CASRSDRGGYNEQFF
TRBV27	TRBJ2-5	CASSKAGGSETQYF
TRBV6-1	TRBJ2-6	CASRLDSGANVLTF
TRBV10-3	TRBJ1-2	CAISESRTANYGYTF
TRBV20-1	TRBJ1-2	CSAIIQGTGYTF
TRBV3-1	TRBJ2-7	CASSPSTSGPQYF
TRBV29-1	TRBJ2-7	CSVGQGQYEQYF
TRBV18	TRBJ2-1	CASSWGLAGDNEQFF
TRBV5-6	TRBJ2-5	CASTAGGGETQYF
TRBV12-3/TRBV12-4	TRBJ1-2	CASSALYGYTF
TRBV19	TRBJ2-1	CASSRGLVPSYQSSYNEQFF
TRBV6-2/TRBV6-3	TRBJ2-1	CASTTAGGGLRVNEQFF
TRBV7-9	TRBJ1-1	CASSLAIHLDARDRASGAFF
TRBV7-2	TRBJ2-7	CASSSYYEQYF
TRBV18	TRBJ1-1	CASSPPSQGSNTEAFF
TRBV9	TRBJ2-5	CASSVQAEPQETQYF
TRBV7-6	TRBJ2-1	CASSPRDRGHNEQFF
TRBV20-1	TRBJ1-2	CNPSHDYGYTF
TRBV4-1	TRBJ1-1	CASSQGDPGQGRKAFF
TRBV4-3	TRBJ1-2	CASSQARTGMFYGYTF